This T cell receptor beta chain was identified in a study of cytomegalovirus exposure and HLA in healthy donors. Overall study findings and caveats: Presence/absence results assume similar sequencing depth per donor, which may not hold.

Concerning this clone itself: The antigen remains unidentified.

Both 60 Vbeta primers and 13 Jbeta primers went into the PCR. TCRdb's table, derived via immunoSEQ multiplex PCR, lists solely in-frame clones and lacks some. Among about 130,000 clones listed, roughly four fifths were seen once. The receptor was isolated from a woman in her sixties or seventies in good health and CMV-seropositive. Sequenced sample: PBMCs.

This CDR3 is CASSVMPSGQETQYF. Written as DNA, the CDR3 is TGTGCCAGCAGCGTAATGCCTAGCGGGCAAGAGACCCAGTACTTC. This sequence joins TRBV9 and TRBJ2-5; 8 nucleotides agree with TRBD2. Looked up from germline, CDR1 is SGDLS and CDR2 is YYNGEE. The CDR3 contains 15 residues. V gave up 1 base and J gave up 2 bases; unmatched junction bases: 4.